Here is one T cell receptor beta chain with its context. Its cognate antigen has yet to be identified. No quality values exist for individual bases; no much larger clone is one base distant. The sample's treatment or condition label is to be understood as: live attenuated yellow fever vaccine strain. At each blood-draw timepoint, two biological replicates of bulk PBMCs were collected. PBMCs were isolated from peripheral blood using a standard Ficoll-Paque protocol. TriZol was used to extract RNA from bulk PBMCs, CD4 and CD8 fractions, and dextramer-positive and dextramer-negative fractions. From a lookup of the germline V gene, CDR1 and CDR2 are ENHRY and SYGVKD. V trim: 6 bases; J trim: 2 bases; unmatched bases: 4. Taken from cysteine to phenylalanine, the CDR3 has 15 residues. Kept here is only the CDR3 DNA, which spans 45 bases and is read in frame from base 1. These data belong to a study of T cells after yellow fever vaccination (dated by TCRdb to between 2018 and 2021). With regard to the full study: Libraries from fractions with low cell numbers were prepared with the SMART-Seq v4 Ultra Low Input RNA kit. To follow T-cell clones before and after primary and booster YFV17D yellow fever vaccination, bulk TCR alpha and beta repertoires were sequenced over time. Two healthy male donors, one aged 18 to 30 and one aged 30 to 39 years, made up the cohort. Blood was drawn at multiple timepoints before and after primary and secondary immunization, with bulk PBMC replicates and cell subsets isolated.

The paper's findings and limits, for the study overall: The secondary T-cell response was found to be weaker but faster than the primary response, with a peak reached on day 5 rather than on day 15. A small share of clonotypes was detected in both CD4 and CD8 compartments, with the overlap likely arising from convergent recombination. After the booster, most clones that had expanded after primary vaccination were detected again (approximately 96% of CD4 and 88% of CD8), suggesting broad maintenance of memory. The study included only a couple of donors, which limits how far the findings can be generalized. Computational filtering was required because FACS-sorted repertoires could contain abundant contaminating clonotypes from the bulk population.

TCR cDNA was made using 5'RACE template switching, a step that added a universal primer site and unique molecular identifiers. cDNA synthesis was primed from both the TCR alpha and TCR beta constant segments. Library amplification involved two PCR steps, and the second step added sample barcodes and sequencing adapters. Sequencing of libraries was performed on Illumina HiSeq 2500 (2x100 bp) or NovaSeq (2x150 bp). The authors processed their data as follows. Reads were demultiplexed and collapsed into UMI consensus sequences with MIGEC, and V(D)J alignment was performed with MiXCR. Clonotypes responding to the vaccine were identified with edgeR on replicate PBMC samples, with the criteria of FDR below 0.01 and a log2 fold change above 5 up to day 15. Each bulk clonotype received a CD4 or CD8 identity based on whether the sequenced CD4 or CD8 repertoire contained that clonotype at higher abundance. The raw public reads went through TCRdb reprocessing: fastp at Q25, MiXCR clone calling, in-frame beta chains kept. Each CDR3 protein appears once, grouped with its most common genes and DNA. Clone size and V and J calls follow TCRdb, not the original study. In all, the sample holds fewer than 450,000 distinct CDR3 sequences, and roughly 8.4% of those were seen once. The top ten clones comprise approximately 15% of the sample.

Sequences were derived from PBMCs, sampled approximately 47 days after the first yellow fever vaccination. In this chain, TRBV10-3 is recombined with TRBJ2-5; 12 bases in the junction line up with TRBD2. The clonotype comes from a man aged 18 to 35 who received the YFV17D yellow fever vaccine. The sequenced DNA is TGTGCCATCAGCCGGACTAGCGGGGATCAAGAGACCCAGTACTTC. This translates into CAISRTSGDQETQYF.